The present entry profiles one T cell receptor beta chain with its context. The antigen is undetermined. Sequencing relied on a cDNA template that was reverse transcribed from extracted RNA. Profiled with immunoSEQ multiplex PCR; TCRdb holds only in-frame clones, not every one. In the table there are fewer than 250,000 clones, 50% to 60% of which are singletons. Germline loops: CDR1 MGHRA, CDR2 YSYEKL. V was shortened by 0 bases and J by 7 bases, with 12 bases between the two germline ends. The CDR3 totals 14 residues. The treatment was: oral pan-JAK inhibitor, 5-10 mg twice daily. These data come from a study of CD8+ T cells in alopecia areata. Study-wide context: It was oral tofacitinib, at 5 to 10 mg twice daily, that treated patients received. Dosing with tofacitinib proceeded for 6 to 18 months, followed by 6 months off drug.

Broader study findings: Patients showed less clear TCR sequence sharing than mice, possibly partly because of HLA diversity.

The TCR was taken from a human donor with alopecia areata. The sample consisted of CD4+ T cells sorted from blood, taken at week 4, from a patient treated with tofacitinib. The V and J genes are TRBV4-1 and TRBJ2-5, with D possibly being TRBD2 (5 bases). The CDR3 reads CASSQDQAGRTQYF. In DNA form, the CDR3 reads TGCGCCAGCAGCCAAGATCAGGCGGGTAGGACCCAGTACTTC.